Presented here are 20 T cell receptor beta chains from one specimen sequenced in a study of cytomegalovirus exposure and HLA in healthy donors. The PCR ran on 60 Vbeta and 13 Jbeta primers. Produced via immunoSEQ multiplex PCR; TCRdb's table is partial and in-frame only. The top ten clones hold approximately 0.47% of a sample with 210,000 or so clones, over 75% of them seen once. Sequences were obtained from PBMCs. These receptors originate from a boy aged 5 to 17 in good health and CMV-seronegative.

This rearrangement joins TRBV11-2 to TRBJ1-2, with unresolved D. In germline, CDR1 is SGHAT, CDR2 FQNNGV. V was pared by 3 bases and J by 0 bases, with 8 bases between. CDR3 length equals 14 residues. The CDR3 DNA follows: TGTGCCAGCAGCTTCGGGGTAGCTAACTATGGCTACACCTTC. It yields the protein CASSFGVANYGYTF.

This clone was observed a handful of times. The V gene is TRBV5-4, the J gene TRBJ2-7, with D perhaps matching TRBD2 (5 bases). Trimming left V 0 bases short and J 1 base short, with 8 bases between. The CDR3 is made up of 14 amino acids. CDR1 and CDR2 from the germline V gene are SGHNT and YYREEE (reference sequence). The CDR3 here is CASSLARGSYEQYF. The DNA for the CDR3 is TGTGCCAGCAGCTTGGCTCGGGGTTCCTACGAGCAGTACTTC.

The V call is TRBV30, the J call TRBJ1-2; 7 bases align to TRBD1. The V gene end was trimmed by 3 bases and the J gene end by 4 bases; junction bases not matched to a gene: 5. This CDR3 is built from 13 residues. Germline V gives CDR1 GTSNPN, CDR2 SVGIG (reference sequence). CDR3: CAWSEQGFYGYTF. The CDR3, as DNA: TGTGCCTGGAGCGAACAGGGGTTCTATGGCTACACCTTC. Full variable domain (missing parts from reference TRBV30 and TRBJ1-2): SQTIHQWPATLVQPVGSPLSLECTVEGTSNPNLYWYRQAAGRGLQLLFYSVGIGQISSEVPQNLSASRPQDRQFILSSKKLLLSDSGFYLCAWSEQGFYGYTFGSGTRLTVV.

The sample holds one count of this clone. The chain couples TRBV19 to TRBJ1-1; 10 bases align to TRBD1. CDR1 and CDR2 (germline): LNHDA, SQIVND (reference sequence). This CDR3 comprises 16 residues. V gave up 3 bases and J gave up 0 bases; unmatched junction bases: 4. The CDR3 DNA reads as TGTGCCAGTAGTATTGGGACAGGGGCAATGAACACTGAAGCTTTCTTT. Translating it yields CASSIGTGAMNTEAFF.

V gene TRBV2 combines with J gene TRBJ2-4; a possible D gene is TRBD1 (7 bases). Trimming removed 2 bases from V and 9 bases from J, with 17 bases in between. The germline CDR1 and CDR2 sequences are SNHLY and FYNNEI. This CDR3 has 15 residues. This CDR3 is CASSELGQGGSIQYF. CDR3 sequence (DNA): TGTGCCAGCAGTGAACTCGGCCAGGGGGGAAGCATTCAGTACTTC.

This clone has a single count. This CDR3 reads CSVGRRLAGGQEGEQYF. The CDR3 nucleotides are TGCAGCGTGGGGCGGCGGTTAGCGGGAGGGCAAGAGGGCGAGCAGTACTTC. This chain connects TRBV29-1 to TRBJ2-5; 11 bases are a match to TRBD2. The J call could be wrong; TRBJ2-7 is a better fit for the DNA end. The CDR3 runs to 17 residues. CDR1 and CDR2 from the germline V gene are SQVTM and ANQGSEA.

The chain links TRBV19 to TRBJ2-5; 7 bases match TRBD2. The CDR3 sequence is 14 residues long. Germline lookup yields CDR1 LNHDA and CDR2 SQIVND (reference sequence). Trimming cost V 3 bases and J 5 bases; bases outside gene matches: 6. For the CDR3, the DNA is TGTGCCAGTAGTATCTCGGGGAGGGGTGAGACCCAGTACTTC. Its protein product is CASSISGRGETQYF.

The chain couples TRBV7-9 to TRBJ2-5, with 9 bases identical to TRBD2. V lost 7 bases and J lost 4; bases outside the gene matches: 10. The CDR3 is 15 residues long. Germline V CDR1 and CDR2: SEHNR, FQNEAQ (reference sequence). CDR3 DNA: TGTGCCAGCACCCGGGGCGGGGGGGCCGGAGAGACCCAGTACTTC. Translated, it gives CASTRGGGAGETQYF.

This clone turned up a few times. The V and J genes are TRBV4-2 and TRBJ2-3; 11 bases map to TRBD2. The CDR3 is 16 residues long. V shed 0 bases, J shed 6 bases, and the junction held 5 bases outside the gene matches. The germline V gene has CDR1 LGHNA and CDR2 YNFKEQ. CDR3 DNA: TGTGCCAGCAGCCAAGACGATAGCGGGGGGGCGGATACGCAGTATTTT. It encodes CASSQDDSGGADTQYF.

The chain couples TRBV29-1 to TRBJ2-2; D is unclear. The CDR3 length is 13 residues. The V end was cut by 5 bases, the J end by 1 base, with 8 bases between. Germline-derived CDR1 and CDR2 are SQVTM and ANQGSEA. The CDR3 loop is CSVLRLNTGELFF. The CDR3 region has the DNA TGCAGCGTTCTCAGGTTGAACACCGGGGAGCTGTTTTTT.

The CDR3 loop is CAWSAGQGGTYEQYF. The CDR3 DNA is TGTGCCTGGAGTGCGGGACAGGGAGGAACCTACGAGCAGTACTTC. This rearrangement joins TRBV30 to TRBJ2-7, with TRBD1 matching over 9 bases. Germline V gene data show CDR1 as GTSNPN and CDR2 as SVGIG (reference sequence). The CDR3 loop spans 15 amino acids. The V and J ends lost 1 base and 2 bases, in that order; junction bases with no gene match: 6. The full variable domain, in which reference TRBV30 and TRBJ2-7 provide the parts outside the CDR3, is SQTIHQWPATLVQPVGSPLSLECTVEGTSNPNLYWYRQAAGRGLQLLFYSVGIGQISSEVPQNLSASRPQDRQFILSSKKLLLSDSGFYLCAWSAGQGGTYEQYFGPGTRLTVT.

V and J are TRBV6-5 and TRBJ2-5; D might be TRBD2 (6 bases). The CDR3 length is 14 residues. Looked up from germline, CDR1 is MNHEY and CDR2 is SVGAGI. Trimming cost V 2 bases and J 2 bases, with 9 bases left between them. The chain's CDR3 is CASSYLGGQETQYF. The CDR3, as DNA: TGTGCCAGCAGTTACCTGGGAGGTCAAGAGACCCAGTACTTC.

The chain has TRBV7-9 and TRBJ2-3, with 13 bases fitting TRBD2. The CDR3 contains 16 residues. The V and J ends lost 3 bases and 2 bases, in that order; junction bases with no gene match: 2. The V gene's germline CDR1 is SEHNR and CDR2 FQNEAQ (reference sequence). Here the CDR3 reads CASSLGTSGNTDTQYF. The CDR3 coding sequence is TGTGCCAGCAGCTTGGGGACTAGCGGGAACACAGATACGCAGTATTTT.

The rearrangement joins TRBV5-6 to TRBJ2-5, with D possibly matching TRBD1 (6 bases). This CDR3 region has 15 residues. V was shortened by 2 bases and J by 7 bases, with 18 bases between the two germline ends. CDR1 SGHDT and CDR2 YYEEEE come from the germline V gene. The CDR3 is CASSFGTGRIGTQYF. As DNA, the CDR3 is TGTGCCAGCAGCTTCGGCACAGGGCGTATTGGGACCCAGTACTTC.

The genes are TRBV13 and TRBJ1-1; TRBD1 matches at 7 bases. CDR1 is PRHDT and CDR2 is FYEKMQ in the germline V gene (reference sequence). The CDR3 is made up of 15 amino acids. After removal of 5 bases from V and 7 bases from J, the junction contained 13 bases not matched to a gene. The CDR3 region is CASSQTGALENEAFF. CDR3 nucleotides: TGTGCCAGCAGCCAAACAGGGGCGTTAGAAAATGAAGCTTTCTTT. The full variable domain, completed using reference TRBV13 and TRBJ1-1, is AAGVIQSPRHLIKEKRETATLKCYPIPRHDTVYWYQQGPGQDPQFLISFYEKMQSDKGSIPDRFSAQQFSDYHSELNMSSLELGDSALYFCASSQTGALENEAFFGQGTRLTVV.

The chain links TRBV15 to TRBJ2-1; no clear D. CDR1 LNHNV and CDR2 YYDKDF come from the germline V gene (reference sequence). The CDR3 extends over 14 amino acids. V was pared by 0 bases and J by 5 bases, with 8 bases between. This CDR3 reads CATSRDLTDNEQFF. CDR3 DNA sequence: TGTGCCACCAGCAGAGATCTAACTGACAATGAGCAGTTCTTC.

This chain joins TRBV5-4 and TRBJ2-5, with 12 bases matching TRBD2. V was pared by 0 bases and J by 5 bases, with 11 bases of the junction left unmatched. This CDR3 spans 18 amino acids. Germline CDR1 reads SGHNT; CDR2 reads YYREEE (reference sequence). The CDR3 is CASSLAASGRAAGETQYF. In nucleotides, the CDR3 is TGTGCCAGCAGCTTGGCCGCTAGCGGGAGGGCCGCGGGGGAGACCCAGTACTTC.

The chain has TRBV5-4 and TRBJ2-1; TRBD2 is a possible D gene (5 bases). The V gene lost 4 bases and the J gene lost 4 bases, with 12 bases spanning the gap. The CDR3 runs to 14 residues. The germline V gene has CDR1 SGHNT and CDR2 YYREEE (reference sequence). CDR3 in amino acids: CASSDTLVYNEQFF. CDR3 DNA sequence: TGTGCCAGCAGCGACACACTAGTGTACAATGAGCAGTTCTTC.

The chain combines TRBV21-1 with TRBJ2-3; no DNA check was done on the table's D call, TRBD2. TRBV21-1 has pseudogene status. This CDR3 comprises 17 residues. CDR3: CASSKRKKGGPPDTQYF. In DNA form, the CDR3 reads TGTGCCAGCAGCAAAAGGAAAAAGGGAGGACCCCCAGATACGCAGTATTTT.

The V gene is TRBV7-2, the J gene TRBJ2-7; D is uncertain. V shed 0 bases and J shed 0 bases, with 6 bases lying between them. Germline-derived CDR1 and CDR2 are SGHTA and FQGNSA. The CDR3 is made up of 14 amino acids. In DNA form, the CDR3 reads TGTGCCAGCAGCTTAGCGGCTGGCTCCTACGAGCAGTACTTC. Protein: CASSLAAGSYEQYF. The variable domain in full, completed from reference TRBV7-2 and TRBJ2-7, reads GAGVSQSPSNKVTEKGKDVELRCDPISGHTALYWYRQSLGQGLEFLIYFQGNSAPDKSGLPSDRFSAERTGGSVSTLTIQRTQQEDSAVYLCASSLAAGSYEQYFGPGTRLTVT.